Shown below are 19 T cell receptor beta chains from a single sample sequenced in a study of regulatory T cells in long-lasting Graves disease. Sequencing libraries for TCR beta were prepared with iRepertoire HTBI primers and Arm-PCR of CDR3 regions. One entry per CDR3 protein results from TCRdb running MiXCR on the multiplex PCR reads. The sample has over 200,000 distinct CDR3 sequences, about 18% seen once. Time point: newly diagnosed GD, antithyroid drugs for less than 3 months. The TCR library was made from RNA that had been extracted from PBMCs in TRIzol. The sample in question was peripheral blood mononuclear cells (PBMCs), obtained at new diagnosis, from a patient treated with antithyroid drugs. The receptors stem from a female donor with Graves disease.

This clonotype has a count of ten or more. The chain uses TRBV7-3 and TRBJ2-7; 7 bases are shared with TRBD2. V trimming: 1 base; J trimming: 9 bases; junction bases outside the gene matches: 6. The CDR3 consists of 13 residues. Germline assignment: CDR1 SGHTA and CDR2 FQGTGA. CDR3 in amino acids: CASSLNARERQYF. CDR3 sequence (DNA): TGTGCCAGCAGCTTAAATGCGCGGGAGAGGCAGTACTTC.

This clonotype was seen ten or more times. V gene TRBV20-1 combines with J gene TRBJ1-1, with 8 bases aligning to TRBD1. Germline values: CDR1 DFQATT, CDR2 SNEGSKA (reference sequence). The junction had 3 bases not matched to a gene; V was cut back by 4 bases and J by 2 bases. There are 13 residues in the CDR3. In nucleotides, the CDR3 is TGCAGTGCTAAAGACAGGGGAAACACTGAAGCTTTCTTT. It encodes CSAKDRGNTEAFF.

Ten or more counts support this clonotype. J is TRBJ2-1 and V is TRBV7-9; D gene ambiguous. Germline V lookup: CDR1 SEHNR, CDR2 FQNEAQ (reference sequence). Trimming pared 5 bases from V and 10 bases from J, leaving 12 bases between. The CDR3 totals 12 residues. The CDR3 DNA is TGTGCCAGCAGCACGACGCCGTGGGAGCAGTTCTTC. Its protein is CASSTTPWEQFF.

At least ten counts were recorded for this clonotype. V usage is TRBV6-2 or TRBV6-3 and J usage is TRBJ1-3, with TRBD1 as a possible D gene (5 bases). V shed 5 bases and J shed 4 bases, with 15 bases lying between them. The germline CDR1 and CDR2 sequences are MNHEY and SVGEGT. The CDR3 runs to 15 residues. CDR3 sequence reads: CASSEDAGLGNTIYF. CDR3 DNA sequence: TGTGCCAGCAGTGAAGATGCAGGGTTGGGAAACACCATATATTTT.

This clonotype came up a few times. V usage is TRBV20-1 and J usage is TRBJ2-7; 7 nucleotides agree with TRBD2. Looked up from germline, CDR1 is DFQATT and CDR2 is SNEGSKA (reference sequence). With V trimmed by 8 bases and J by 1 base, 14 bases remained unmatched. The CDR3 runs to 15 residues. The CDR3 coding sequence is TGCAGTATTAGGGTCGGCGGGAGTCGTTCCTACGAGCAGTACTTC. This gives the protein CSIRVGGSRSYEQYF.

This clonotype was detected many times. The chain employs TRBV6-1 and TRBJ2-1; D is perhaps TRBD2 (6 bases). The CDR3 is 16 amino acids. Germline V CDR1 and CDR2: MNHNS, SASEGT. V lost 10 bases to trimming and J lost 0 bases, with 19 bases between them. In nucleotides, the CDR3 is TGTGCCATCAAACCGGGACTTCAACTCTCCTACAATGAGCAGTTCTTC. Residues: CAIKPGLQLSYNEQFF.

This clonotype was observed at least ten times. CDR3 loop: CASSPLQGPNNEQFF. The CDR3 region has the DNA TGTGCCAGCAGTCCCCTGCAGGGCCCTAACAATGAGCAGTTCTTC. This chain connects TRBV12-3 or TRBV12-4 to TRBJ2-1; possibly TRBD1 for D (5 bases). This CDR3 comprises 15 residues. Trimming cost V 5 bases and J 5 bases, with 16 bases left between them.

The chain recombines TRBV18 with TRBJ2-7; D not certain. This CDR3 comprises 13 residues. Germline CDR1 reads KGHSH; CDR2 reads LQKENI. Trimming stripped 5 bases from V and 3 bases from J, with 11 bases between. In DNA form, the CDR3 reads TGTGCCAGCTCAGGGAACAAGTACTACGAGCAGTACTTC. Amino acids: CASSGNKYYEQYF.

CDR3 coding DNA: TGTGCCAGCGGCACTAAGAACACCGGGGAGCTGTTTTTT. Its protein is CASGTKNTGELFF. The chain combines TRBV28 with TRBJ2-2; unclear D gene. This CDR3 is built from 13 residues. Per germline, CDR1 MDHEN and CDR2 SYDVKM. With 8 bases removed from V and 1 base from J, the gap between germline ends came to 8 bases.

This clonotype was counted ten times or more. The CDR3 nucleotides are TGCAGCGTTGAAACAGGGGGAGGCGAGCAGTACTTC. Amino acids: CSVETGGGEQYF. The chain joins TRBV29-1 to TRBJ2-7; TRBD1 agrees at 8 bases. The CDR3 has 12 residues. The germline V gene encodes CDR1 SQVTM and CDR2 ANQGSEA. V was pared by 2 bases and J by 6 bases, with 3 bases of the junction left unmatched.

CDR3 amino acids: CASSTQYSSNEQFF. The CDR3 region has the DNA TGTGCCAGCAGCACCCAGTACTCGAGCAATGAGCAGTTCTTC. This chain connects TRBV11-3 to TRBJ2-1; D gene ambiguous. Per the germline V gene, CDR1 is SGHNT and CDR2 is YENEEA. The CDR3 is made up of 14 amino acids. V dropped 5 bases and J dropped 6 bases, with 14 bases sitting between them.

This clonotype appeared many times. This chain connects TRBV6-2 or TRBV6-3 to TRBJ1-5; D not resolved. Germline assignment: CDR1 MNHEY and CDR2 SVGEGT. The CDR3 is 12 amino acids. Trimming took 8 bases from V and 7 from J, leaving 12 bases between them. The CDR3 is CASRDAGQPQHF. CDR3 nucleotides: TGTGCCAGCCGAGATGCGGGGCAGCCCCAGCATTTT.

This chain joins TRBV5-6 and TRBJ2-1; unclear D gene. The CDR3 covers 15 residues. Trimming cost V 4 bases and J 1 base, with 12 bases left between them. Germline V gives CDR1 SGHDT, CDR2 YYEEEE. The CDR3 sequence is CASSPFLGSYNEQFF. The CDR3 nucleotides read TGTGCCAGCAGCCCTTTTCTGGGTTCCTACAATGAGCAGTTCTTC.

This clonotype was recorded many times. The V and J genes are TRBV28 and TRBJ2-3; the D gene is possibly TRBD1 (6 bases). This CDR3 region has 12 residues. V was pared by 8 bases and J by 5 bases, with 11 bases between. In germline, CDR1 is MDHEN, CDR2 SYDVKM. The CDR3 is CASQEGGDTQYF. CDR3 in DNA: TGTGCCAGCCAGGAAGGGGGAGATACGCAGTATTTT.

Notes on this clonotype: A much larger clone lies a single base off, so this may be a read error. V is TRBV9 and J is TRBJ1-6, with unresolved D. V lost 0 bases, J lost 6 bases, and 7 bases lay in between. There are 14 residues in the CDR3. Germline CDR1 is SGDLS and CDR2 is YYNGEE. This chain's CDR3 is CASSVGQPNSPLHF. The CDR3 coding sequence is TGTGCCAGCAGCGTAGGGCAGCCTAATTCACCCCTCCACTTT.

This clonotype was recorded at least ten times. The junction does not match germline at one end; this may be a read error. The chain couples TRBV12-3 or TRBV12-4 to TRBJ2-7; 9 bases align to TRBD2. This CDR3 region has 11 residues. The CDR3 DNA follows: TGTGCCAGCAGTCGCCGGACTAGCGAAAACTTC. This sequence encodes CASSRRTSENF.

In regard to this clonotype: A far larger clone is one nucleotide away, so this likely arose from a read error. The rearrangement uses TRBV12-3 or TRBV12-4 and TRBJ1-2; 8 nucleotides line up with TRBD1. This CDR3 has 14 amino acids. V lost 5 bases to trimming and J lost 8 bases; unmatched junction nucleotides: 10. CDR3 nucleotide sequence: TGTGCCAGCAGTGATTCCCAGGGGGCGTCAGGCTACACCTTC. It encodes CASSDSQGASGYTF.

The table lists this clonotype with many counts. The chain employs TRBV11-2 and TRBJ2-5, with D unresolved. CDR1 is SGHAT and CDR2 is FQNNGV in the germline V gene. V was clipped by 1 base and J by 4 bases, with 10 bases between them. This CDR3 region has 14 residues. The CDR3 is CASSLAGPVETQYF. CDR3 coding DNA: TGTGCCAGCAGCTTAGCAGGACCTGTAGAGACCCAGTACTTC.

This clonotype has more than one count but fewer than ten. The chain has TRBV6-2 or TRBV6-3 and TRBJ2-7; TRBD2 matches 11 bases. The CDR3 runs 14 residues. Germline assignment: CDR1 MNHEY and CDR2 SVGEGT. The trim removed 6 bases at V and 4 bases at J, leaving 5 bases unmatched. The CDR3 protein is CASSILAGGYEQYF. DNA for the CDR3: TGTGCCAGCAGCATTCTAGCGGGAGGTTACGAGCAGTACTTC.